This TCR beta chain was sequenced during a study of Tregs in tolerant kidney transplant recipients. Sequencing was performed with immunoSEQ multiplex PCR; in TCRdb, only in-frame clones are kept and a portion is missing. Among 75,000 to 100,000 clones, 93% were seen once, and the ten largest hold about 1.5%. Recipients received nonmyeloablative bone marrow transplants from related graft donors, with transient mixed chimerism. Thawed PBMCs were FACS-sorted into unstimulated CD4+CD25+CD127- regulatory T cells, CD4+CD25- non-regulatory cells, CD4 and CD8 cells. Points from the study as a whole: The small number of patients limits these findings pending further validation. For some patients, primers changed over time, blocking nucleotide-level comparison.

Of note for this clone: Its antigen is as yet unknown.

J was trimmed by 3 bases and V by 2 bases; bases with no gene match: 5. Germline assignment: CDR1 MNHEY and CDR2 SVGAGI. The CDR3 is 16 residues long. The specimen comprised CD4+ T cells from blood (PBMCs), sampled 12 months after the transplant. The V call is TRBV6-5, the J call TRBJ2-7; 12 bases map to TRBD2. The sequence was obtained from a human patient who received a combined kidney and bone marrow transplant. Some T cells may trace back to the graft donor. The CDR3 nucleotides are TGTGCCAGCAGTTACGATGGACTAGCGGGGTACTACGAGCAGTACTTC. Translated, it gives CASSYDGLAGYYEQYF.